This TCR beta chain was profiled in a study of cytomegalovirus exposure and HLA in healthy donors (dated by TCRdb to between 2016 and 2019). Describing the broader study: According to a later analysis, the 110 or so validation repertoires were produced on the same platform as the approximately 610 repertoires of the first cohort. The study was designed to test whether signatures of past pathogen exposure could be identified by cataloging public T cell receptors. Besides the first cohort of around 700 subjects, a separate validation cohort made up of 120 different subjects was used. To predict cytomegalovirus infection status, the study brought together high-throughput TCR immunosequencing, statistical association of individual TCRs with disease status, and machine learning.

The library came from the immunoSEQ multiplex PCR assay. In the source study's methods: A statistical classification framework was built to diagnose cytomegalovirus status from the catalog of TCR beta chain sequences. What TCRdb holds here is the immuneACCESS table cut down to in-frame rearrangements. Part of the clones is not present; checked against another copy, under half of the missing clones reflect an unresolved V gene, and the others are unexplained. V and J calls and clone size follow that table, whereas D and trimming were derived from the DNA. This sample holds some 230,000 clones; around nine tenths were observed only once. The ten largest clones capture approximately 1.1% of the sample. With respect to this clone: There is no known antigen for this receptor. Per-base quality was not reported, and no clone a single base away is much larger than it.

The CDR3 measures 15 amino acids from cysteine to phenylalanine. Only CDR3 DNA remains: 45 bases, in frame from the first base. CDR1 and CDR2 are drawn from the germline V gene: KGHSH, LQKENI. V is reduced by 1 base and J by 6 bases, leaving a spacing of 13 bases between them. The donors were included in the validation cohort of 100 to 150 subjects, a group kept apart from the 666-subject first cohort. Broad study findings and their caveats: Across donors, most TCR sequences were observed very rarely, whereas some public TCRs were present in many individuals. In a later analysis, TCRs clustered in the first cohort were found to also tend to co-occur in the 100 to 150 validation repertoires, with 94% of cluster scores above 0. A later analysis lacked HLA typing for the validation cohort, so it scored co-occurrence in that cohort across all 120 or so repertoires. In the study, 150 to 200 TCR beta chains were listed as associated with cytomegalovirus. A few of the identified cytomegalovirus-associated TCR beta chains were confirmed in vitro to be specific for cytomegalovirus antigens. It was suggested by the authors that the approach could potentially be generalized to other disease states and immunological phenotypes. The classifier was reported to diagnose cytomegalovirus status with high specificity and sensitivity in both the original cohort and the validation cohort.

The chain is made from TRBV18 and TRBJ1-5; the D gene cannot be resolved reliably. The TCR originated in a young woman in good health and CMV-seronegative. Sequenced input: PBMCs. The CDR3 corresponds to CASSPRAGVGQPQHF. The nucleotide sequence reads TGTGCCAGCTCACCACGGGCCGGGGTCGGTCAGCCCCAGCATTTT.